The present T cell receptor beta chain was sequenced within a study of cytomegalovirus exposure and HLA in healthy donors. Study-wide findings and caveats: Cytomegalovirus-associated status was assigned to some 160 TCR beta chains.

V was shortened by 7 bases and J by 7 bases, with 13 bases between the two germline ends. This CDR3 has 11 residues. Per germline, CDR1 DFQATT and CDR2 SNEGSKA (reference sequence). Note on this clone: Its target is unknown.

Profiled with immunoSEQ multiplex PCR; TCRdb holds only in-frame clones, not every one. The sample has around 190,000 clones; about 82% are singletons. V and J are TRBV20-1 and TRBJ1-2; D is perhaps TRBD1 (5 bases). The receptor comes from a woman between 18 and 30 years old in good health and CMV-seronegative. The sequencing sample was made of PBMCs. The CDR3: CSVTLQGGYTF. DNA for the CDR3: TGCAGTGTCACTTTGCAGGGTGGCTACACCTTC.